The source of this TCR beta chain is a study of CD8 T cells in Susac syndrome. RNA was extracted with the RNeasy kit, and a quantity of about 0.45 to 1 ug was reverse transcribed using random hexamers. TCRdb itself ran the immunoSEQ multiplex PCR reads through MiXCR, one entry per CDR3 protein. The sample has roughly 140,000 distinct CDR3 sequences; under 97% are singletons. Findings of the study overall: The study conceded that relatively few individuals underwent its TCR sequencing and HLA analysis.

This clonotype was observed a single time. Its antigen is not known. The CDR3 spans 15 residues. V dropped 5 bases and J dropped 9; count of bases not matched to a gene: 6. CDR1 and CDR2 from the germline V gene are MNHEY and SMNVEV (reference sequence). This TCR derives from a human donor with Susac syndrome. Source material: CD4+ T cells from PBMCs. The chain employs TRBV27 and TRBJ2-1; 14 bases fit TRBD2. The CDR3 region is CASSTGTSGSVEQFF. The DNA for the CDR3 is TGTGCCAGCAGTACTGGGACTAGCGGGAGTGTTGAGCAGTTCTTC.